These T cell receptor beta chains were read from a single sample in a study of CD8 T cells in Susac syndrome. TCRdb recomputed calls from the immunoSEQ multiplex PCR reads with MiXCR, one row per CDR3 protein. Of 100,000 to 150,000 distinct CDR3 sequences in the sample, around 94% are singletons; the top ten hold approximately 0.22%. The material sequenced was CD8+ T cells from PBMCs. The receptors stem from a human donor with Susac syndrome. Both conserved end residues are trimmed from each CDR3. The D gene is left open where the match is weak.

>TRBJ2-5|TRBV5-6|-
ASSLGLANQETQY
>TRBJ2-1|TRBV4-1|-
ASSQDSGTTAYNEQF
>TRBJ2-7|TRBV18|TRBD1
ASSPQTGEIAYEQY
>TRBJ2-3|TRBV30|-
AWSVTGGGTDTQY
>TRBJ1-1|TRBV6-5|-
ASSTGTEAF
>TRBJ1-5|TRBV5-6|-
ASSLYLGTDEINQPQH
>TRBJ2-1|TRBV3-1|TRBD2
ASSQSSGLNQKF
>TRBJ1-5|TRBV6-2/TRBV6-3|-
ASHWGGEAQPQH
>TRBJ2-2|TRBV28|TRBD1
ASSTDRETDTGELF
>TRBJ1-2|TRBV5-8|TRBD1
ASGRLGQGASGYT
>TRBJ2-5|TRBV7-9|-
ASSKGGEAAQDQETQY
>TRBJ2-1|TRBV5-1|-
ASSPGQSGEQF
>TRBJ2-7|TRBV7-9|-
ASSLGLEPYEQY
>TRBJ2-7|TRBV6-5|-
ASSYGFSYEQY
>TRBJ1-2|TRBV20-1|-
SARDWTSGGFNYGYT
>TRBJ2-3|TRBV27|-
ASSSELVGTDTQY
>TRBJ2-5|TRBV19|-
ASSIGQGLETQY
>TRBJ2-5|TRBV11-2|TRBD1
ASSSGQGQETQY
>TRBJ2-5|TRBV9|-
ASSPSGEDETQY
>TRBJ1-3|TRBV12-3/TRBV12-4|-
ASSFYATGNTIY
>TRBJ1-6|TRBV27|TRBD1
ASSLDRGYSPLH
>TRBJ2-7|TRBV12-3/TRBV12-4|TRBD1
ASSSPGTGGPYEQY
>TRBJ2-7|TRBV11-2|-
ASSPTWDNSYEQY
>TRBJ2-5|TRBV29-1|-
SVPPWGETQY
>TRBJ2-7|TRBV12-3/TRBV12-4|-
ASSLSPYEQY